Shown below are 17 T cell receptor beta chains from a single sample sequenced in a study of shared clonotypes between healthy human individuals. TCRdb keeps only in-frame clones here, not all; method: immunoSEQ multiplex PCR. Counted here are roughly 400,000 clones, around 96% occurring once; the ten biggest clones make up about 0.34%. The sequencing input was memory CD8+ T cells sorted from blood. Described subset: CD45RO+ cells pooled with CCR7-negative TemRA cells. The receptors shown here come from a man aged 25-45 years in good health.

The V call is TRBV5-4, the J call TRBJ2-7, with 9 bases that match TRBD1. Germline V gives CDR1 SGHNT, CDR2 YYREEE (reference sequence). There are 14 residues in the CDR3. V gave up 0 bases and J gave up 5 bases; unmatched junction bases: 3. The CDR3 DNA reads as TGTGCCAGCAGCTTGGACAGGGGGCGAAACGAGCAGTACTTC. Protein sequence: CASSLDRGRNEQYF.

The chain has TRBV5-6 and TRBJ2-2, with 10 positions matching TRBD1. The CDR3 runs to 17 residues. After removal of 4 bases from V and 7 bases from J, the junction contained 13 bases not matched to a gene. Germline V gene lookup returns CDR1 SGHDT and CDR2 YYEEEE. The CDR3 bases are TGTGCCAGCAGCCCAATATCCCGACAGGGGGCCGGCGGGGAGCTGTTTTTT. Its translation: CASSPISRQGAGGELFF. Supplemented by reference TRBV5-6 and TRBJ2-2, the full variable domain reads DAGVTQSPTHLIKTRGQQVTLRCSPKSGHDTVSWYQQALGQGPQFIFQYYEEEERQRGNFPDRFSGHQFPNYSSELNVNALLLGDSALYLCASSPISRQGAGGELFFGEGSRLTVL.

V usage is TRBV28 and J usage is TRBJ1-2, with 10 nucleotides matching TRBD1. The trim removed 6 bases at V and 5 bases at J, leaving 3 bases unmatched. In germline, CDR1 is MDHEN, CDR2 SYDVKM. The CDR3 is 13 amino acids. The CDR3 loop is CASRQDRGYGYTF. CDR3 DNA sequence: TGTGCCAGCAGGCAGGACAGGGGGTATGGCTACACCTTC.

This chain joins TRBV19 and TRBJ2-1; TRBD1 aligns across 11 bases. The germline V gene has CDR1 LNHDA and CDR2 SQIVND (reference sequence). There are 16 residues in the CDR3. V trimming: 3 bases; J trimming: 5 bases; junction bases outside the gene matches: 6. CDR3: CASSMFWTGGHNEQFF. CDR3 nucleotides: TGTGCCAGTAGTATGTTTTGGACAGGGGGCCACAATGAGCAGTTCTTC.

The rearrangement joins TRBV4-1 to TRBJ1-2; TRBD1 matches 7 bases. The CDR3 totals 15 residues. The V and J ends lost 3 bases and 6 bases, in that order; junction bases with no gene match: 10. Germline CDR1 and CDR2: MGHRA and YSYEKL. CDR3 region: CASSQRQGERDGYTF. In nucleotides, the CDR3 is TGCGCCAGCAGCCAGAGACAGGGAGAGAGGGATGGCTACACCTTC.

With respect to this clone: Germline is not matched at one junction end, which may reflect a read error. The chain couples TRBV7-7 to TRBJ2-5, with D uncertain. From germline, CDR1 is SSHAT and CDR2 FNYEAQ (reference sequence). The CDR3 totals 11 residues. CDR3 sequence (DNA): TGTGCTAGCAGCTCTGGGCAGACCCAGTACTTC. Its translation is CASSSGQTQYF.

Concerning this clone itself: At the DNA level, this CDR3 is encoded by other sequences in the same sample as well. The V and J genes are TRBV5-1 and TRBJ2-7; 9 nucleotides align to TRBD1. With V trimmed by 2 bases and J by 3 bases, 3 bases remained unmatched. The CDR3 runs 14 residues. Germline V lookup: CDR1 SGHRS, CDR2 YFSETQ. The CDR3 protein is CASSFPGQGYEQYF. In DNA form, the CDR3 reads TGCGCCAGCAGCTTCCCGGGACAGGGCTACGAGCAGTACTTC.

V usage is TRBV10-3 and J usage is TRBJ2-7, with D tentatively TRBD2 (7 bases). CDR3 length: 13 amino acids. Trimming pared 1 base from V and 6 bases from J, leaving 10 bases between. Germline values: CDR1 ENHRY, CDR2 SYGVKD. CDR3 amino acids: CAISEWGGREQYF. DNA of the CDR3: TGTGCCATCAGTGAGTGGGGGGGGCGCGAGCAGTACTTC.

The chain couples TRBV11-2 to TRBJ2-5; the match to TRBD2 covers 8 bases. Germline CDR1 is SGHAT and CDR2 is FQNNGV. J was trimmed by 4 bases and V by 3 bases; bases with no gene match: 10. This CDR3 comprises 16 residues. DNA of the CDR3: TGTGCCAGCAGCTTCGGGTCAGCGGCGGGGGGAGAGACCCAGTACTTC. It encodes CASSFGSAAGGETQYF.

The chain is built from TRBV28 and TRBJ1-3; weak D call: TRBD1 (5 bases). V gave up 5 bases and J gave up 2 bases, with 10 bases separating them. The CDR3 is made up of 14 amino acids. Per germline, CDR1 MDHEN and CDR2 SYDVKM. For the CDR3, the DNA is TGTGCCAGCAGTACCCCAGGGACTGGAAACACCATATATTTT. This sequence encodes CASSTPGTGNTIYF. Based on the CDR3 plus reference TRBV28 and TRBJ1-3, the full variable domain is DVKVTQSSRYLVKRTGEKVFLECVQDMDHENMFWYRQDPGLGLRLIYFSYDVKMKEKGDIPEGYSVSREKKERFSLILESASTNQTSMYLCASSTPGTGNTIYFGEGSWLTVV.

This clone was observed once. The chain recombines TRBV28 with TRBJ2-7, with TRBD1 matching over 7 bases. Unmatched junction bases numbered 9, after V lost 3 bases and J lost 7 bases. The CDR3 spans 14 residues. CDR1 and CDR2 (germline): MDHEN, SYDVKM. In DNA, the CDR3 is TGTGCCAGCAGTTTGGCAGACAGGGTTGGTGAGCAGTACTTC. As protein: CASSLADRVGEQYF.

The count of this clone is one. The chain carries TRBV11-1 and TRBJ2-2, with TRBD1 matching 9 bases. The V segment lost 2 bases and the J segment 6 bases; nucleotides outside the gene matches: 4. Germline V gene lookup returns CDR1 SGHAT and CDR2 FQDESV (reference sequence). The CDR3 has 15 residues. CDR3 region: CASSLTGTGPGELFF. CDR3 nucleotide sequence: TGTGCCAGCAGCTTAACCGGGACAGGGCCCGGGGAGCTGTTTTTT.

This sequence joins TRBV4-2 and TRBJ2-1; 12 bases are shared with TRBD2. Germline trimming cut 2 bases from V and 4 bases from J; bases unmatched to any gene: 15. Germline assignment: CDR1 LGHNA and CDR2 YNFKEQ. This CDR3 has 20 residues. CDR3 DNA sequence: TGTGCCAGCAGCCAACGCCAACCCCTGACTAGCGGGAGCCAGTACAATGAGCAGTTCTTC. Translating gives CASSQRQPLTSGSQYNEQFF.

This clone was observed once. The V and J genes are TRBV30 and TRBJ2-3; TRBD1 matches at 10 bases. This CDR3 comprises 17 residues. Germline loops: CDR1 GTSNPN, CDR2 SVGIG (reference sequence). Trimming took 0 bases from V and 7 from J; bases not matched to a gene: 13. CDR3 nucleotide sequence: TGTGCCTGGAGTGTACCGCGGGACAGGGGCCTCTTTAATACGCAGTATTTT. It specifies CAWSVPRDRGLFNTQYF.

The genes are TRBV6-1 and TRBJ2-5; D may be TRBD1 (6 bases). Germline CDR1 reads MNHNS; CDR2 reads SASEGT. With 4 bases removed from V and 5 bases from J, the gap between germline ends came to 11 bases. The CDR3 covers 13 residues. CDR3 in DNA: TGTGCCAGCAGTGCTTCCGACAGGGAGACCCAGTACTTC. As protein: CASSASDRETQYF.

V is TRBV27 and J is TRBJ2-7; D is ambiguous. The CDR3 is made up of 12 amino acids. The V and J ends lost 8 bases and 2 bases respectively, with 10 bases between them. Per germline, CDR1 MNHEY and CDR2 SMNVEV (reference sequence). The CDR3 nucleotides read TGTGCCAGCGGAATTGGGGCCTACGAGCAGTACTTC. It yields the protein CASGIGAYEQYF.

The rearrangement uses TRBV4-2 and TRBJ2-1; possibly TRBD2 for D (5 bases). The germline V and J ends were trimmed by 1 base and 5 bases, with 27 bases remaining between them. This CDR3 is 20 amino acids long. Germline V gives CDR1 LGHNA, CDR2 YNFKEQ. CDR3 nucleotide sequence: TGTGCCAGCAGCCAAGTGGGTCGGGGAACCCCCAACTACAAAAACAATGAGCAGTTCTTC. Translation gives CASSQVGRGTPNYKNNEQFF.